This TCR beta chain was identified in a study of cytomegalovirus exposure and HLA in healthy donors. Study results and caveats: Generally TCR sequences proved uncommon, though certain public TCRs appeared in numerous donors. In a later analysis, first-cohort TCR clusters were found to tend to co-occur in the 130 or so validation repertoires. High specificity and sensitivity for cytomegalovirus status were reported for the classifier. The CMV antigen specificity of a few CMV-associated chains was confirmed through in vitro analysis.

Produced via immunoSEQ multiplex PCR; TCRdb's table is partial and in-frame only. The sample includes approximately 53,000 clones, roughly 92% of them seen just once. Deletions cut 2 bases from V and 8 bases from J, with 10 bases between. The CDR3 loop spans 12 amino acids. Germline CDR1 is MNHNS and CDR2 is SASEGT. Details on this clone: Its antigen is unknown.

Sequenced: PBMCs. The origin of this receptor is a young man in good health and CMV-seronegative. The chain recombines TRBV6-1 with TRBJ2-7; no firm D call. DNA for the CDR3: TGTGCCAGCAGTGAATTTTGGGCCAAGCAGTACTTC. As protein: CASSEFWAKQYF.